One sample yielded the 8 T cell receptor beta chains listed below, sequenced in a study of shared clonotypes between healthy human individuals. TCRdb keeps only in-frame clones here, not all; method: immunoSEQ multiplex PCR. This table has some 240,000 clones, over 50% appearing once. Material: memory CD4+ T cells sorted from blood. Subset reported: CD45RA-negative fraction. These receptors were obtained from a man aged 25 to 45 in good health.

This rearrangement joins TRBV5-4 to TRBJ2-6; 9 bases line up with TRBD1. Losses at the gene ends were 4 bases for V and 0 bases for J; bases not matched to a gene: 8. Per the germline V gene, CDR1 is SGHNT and CDR2 is YYREEE (reference sequence). This CDR3 has 18 amino acids. CDR3 amino acids: CASSPLGTGNSGANVLTF. The CDR3, as DNA: TGTGCCAGCAGCCCCCTGGGGACAGGGAACTCTGGGGCCAACGTCCTGACTTTC.

The chain carries TRBV19 and TRBJ2-7; D unresolved. The CDR3 consists of 14 residues. The V gene lost 3 bases and the J gene lost 0 bases, with 9 bases spanning the gap. The germline V gene has CDR1 LNHDA and CDR2 SQIVND (reference sequence). The CDR3 sequence is CASSIYSSSYEQYF. The CDR3 coding sequence is TGTGCCAGTAGTATCTACAGTTCCTCCTACGAGCAGTACTTC.

The rearrangement links TRBV15 to TRBJ2-5, with TRBD2 as a possible D gene (5 bases). The V end was cut by 7 bases, the J end by 2 bases, with 8 bases between. Germline lookup yields CDR1 LNHNV and CDR2 YYDKDF (reference sequence). The CDR3 covers 12 residues. In nucleotides, the CDR3 is TGTGCCACCAACGCGGGTCAAGAGACCCAGTACTTC. Translated, it gives CATNAGQETQYF.

This clone was seen ten or more times. This chain connects TRBV10-2 to TRBJ2-1; possibly TRBD2 for D (6 bases). V lost 7 bases and J lost 5, with 15 bases in between. Germline V gene data show CDR1 as WSHSY and CDR2 as SAAADI. The CDR3 is 14 amino acids. CDR3 bases: TGCGCCAGCATAGATGGGGGGTTCCACAATGAGCAGTTCTTC. Translation gives CASIDGGFHNEQFF.

The sample holds a few counts of this clone. The V and J genes are TRBV5-1 and TRBJ2-5; D perhaps matches TRBD1 (5 bases). Trimming removed 4 bases at V and 8 bases at J, with 15 bases between. From germline, CDR1 is SGHRS and CDR2 YFSETQ. This CDR3 contains 13 residues. The CDR3 DNA sequence: TGCGCCAGCAGCGATGGGGCCCTCGGCACCCAGTACTTC. Protein sequence: CASSDGALGTQYF.

The rearrangement uses TRBV5-4 and TRBJ2-1; TRBD2 aligns across 9 bases. This CDR3 is built from 13 residues. Germline lookup yields CDR1 SGHNT and CDR2 YYREEE (reference sequence). Trimming cost V 7 bases and J 7 bases; bases outside gene matches: 6. CDR3 region: CASGREGPNEQFF. The CDR3 DNA reads as TGTGCCAGCGGGCGGGAGGGCCCAAATGAGCAGTTCTTC.

This clone was counted between two and nine times. This chain connects TRBV30 to TRBJ2-7; D call uncertain. The CDR3 has 11 amino acids. Germline loops: CDR1 GTSNPN, CDR2 SVGIG (reference sequence). V lost 4 bases and J 1 base, leaving 5 bases between the germline ends. CDR3 in DNA: TGTGCCTGGACTAGGTCCTACGAGCAGTACTTC. Its protein product is CAWTRSYEQYF.

The CDR3 sequence: CASSFAVQETQYF. The CDR3 coding sequence is TGTGCCAGCAGCTTCGCAGTCCAAGAGACCCAGTACTTC. This chain joins TRBV5-6 and TRBJ2-5; D remains ambiguous. Germline CDR1 is SGHDT and CDR2 is YYEEEE. With 2 bases removed from V and 1 base from J, the gap between germline ends came to 6 bases. The length of the CDR3 is 13 residues.